This T cell receptor beta chain was sequenced for a study of vaccination and CD4 T cells after COVID-19. On the study more broadly: The study drew post-COVID samples a median around 100 days after diagnosis (range 35 to 161). Study observations and caveats: SARS-CoV-2-reactive clonotypes showed a nonsignificant median rise from approximately 21 to 40.

V lost 5 bases to trimming and J lost 6 bases; unmatched junction nucleotides: 13. The CDR3 runs to 17 residues. The germline CDR1 and CDR2 sequences are MDHEN and SYDVKM. Sequence data for DNA of cultured CD4+ T cells were generated by the Oncomine TCR Beta short-read assay. In TCRdb, the PCR reads were re-called with MiXCR into one record per CDR3 protein. This table has about 8,400 distinct CDR3 sequences, 61% appearing once. As to this clonotype: Its specificity is not known.

Treatment reported: 10-day PBMC culture with coronavirus spike peptide pools or control peptides (ViraFEST assay). The chain couples TRBV28 to TRBJ1-6; 7 bases map to TRBD1. This clonotype originated in a human donor who had recovered from COVID-19. Source material: CD4+ T cells from blood, cultured in vitro. In DNA form, the CDR3 reads TGTGCCAGCAGTACCACGGCCGCAGGGGGTGGTAATTCACCCCTCCACTTT. Its translation: CASSTTAAGGGNSPLHF. The full variable domain, completed using reference TRBV28 and TRBJ1-6, is DVKVTQSSRYLVKRTGEKVFLECVQDMDHENMFWYRQDPGLGLRLIYFSYDVKMKEKGDIPEGYSVSREKKERFSLILESASTNQTSMYLCASSTTAAGGGNSPLHFGNGTRLTVT.